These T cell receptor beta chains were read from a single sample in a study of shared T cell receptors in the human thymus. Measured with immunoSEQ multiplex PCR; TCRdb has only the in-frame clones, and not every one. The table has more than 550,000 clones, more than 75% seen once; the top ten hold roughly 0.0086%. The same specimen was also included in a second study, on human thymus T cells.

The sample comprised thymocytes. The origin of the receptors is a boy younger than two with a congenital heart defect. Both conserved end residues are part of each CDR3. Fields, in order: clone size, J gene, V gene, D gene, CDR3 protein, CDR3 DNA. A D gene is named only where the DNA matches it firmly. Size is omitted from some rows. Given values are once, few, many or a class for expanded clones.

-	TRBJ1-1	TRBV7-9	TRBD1	CASSGGTGGMNTEAFF	TGTGCCAGCAGCGGGGGGACAGGGGGAATGAACACTGAAGCTTTCTTT
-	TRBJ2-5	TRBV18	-	CASSPGGVKTQYF	TGTGCCAGCTCACCAGGCGGGGTTAAGACCCAGTACTTC
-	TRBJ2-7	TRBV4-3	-	CASSPSYLAGYEQYF	TGCGCCAGCAGTCCATCCTATCTGGCGGGGTACGAGCAGTACTTC
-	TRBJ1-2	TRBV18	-	CASSRSYGYTF	TGTGCCAGCTCGCGATCCTATGGCTACACCTTC
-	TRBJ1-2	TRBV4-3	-	CASSQEYRENYGYTF	TGCGCCAGCAGCCAAGAGTACAGGGAGAACTATGGCTACACCTTC
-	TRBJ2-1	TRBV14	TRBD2	CASSHWPPRLAGVHEQFF	TGTGCCAGCAGCCACTGGCCGCCGCGACTAGCGGGAGTCCATGAGCAGTTCTTC
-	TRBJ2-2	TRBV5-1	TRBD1	CASSLEAGQGWLGELFF	TGCGCCAGCAGCTTGGAGGCGGGACAGGGTTGGCTCGGGGAGCTGTTTTTT
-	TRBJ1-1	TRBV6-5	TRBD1	CASSAGGENTEAFF	TGTGCCAGCAGTGCAGGGGGTGAGAACACTGAAGCTTTCTTT
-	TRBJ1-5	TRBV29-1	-	CSPLPGQPQHF	TGCAGCCCTCTCCCGGGGCAGCCCCAGCATTTT
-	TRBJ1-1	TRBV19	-	CASSIGVRQSRMNTEAFF	TGTGCCAGTAGTATAGGAGTCCGACAGTCGCGAATGAACACTGAAGCTTTCTTT
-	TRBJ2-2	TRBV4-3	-	CASSQVSLGRNTGELFF	TGCGCCAGCAGCCAAGTCTCGCTGGGGAGAAACACCGGGGAGCTGTTTTTT
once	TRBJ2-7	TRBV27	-	CASRPVGGTSYEQYF	TGTGCCAGCAGGCCGGTTGGCGGAACCTCCTACGAGCAGTACTTC
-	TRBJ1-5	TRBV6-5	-	CASTSKGGDQPQHF	TGTGCCAGCACCTCAAAAGGGGGGGATCAGCCCCAGCATTTT
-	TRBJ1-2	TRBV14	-	CASSRYSRGYTF	TGTGCCAGCAGCCGCTACAGCAGGGGCTACACCTTC
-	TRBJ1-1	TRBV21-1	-	CAIIKRTSEAFF	TGTGCCATCATCAAGAGGACTTCTGAAGCTTTCTTT
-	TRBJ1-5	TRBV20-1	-	CSWGDQPQHF	TGCAGTTGGGGGGATCAGCCCCAGCATTTT
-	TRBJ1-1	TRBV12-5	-	CASGLARDTEAFF	TGTGCTAGTGGTTTGGCCCGGGACACTGAAGCTTTCTTT
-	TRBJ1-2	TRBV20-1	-	CSAREPGGYTF	TGCAGTGCTAGAGAGCCCGGTGGCTACACCTTC
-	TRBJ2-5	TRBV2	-	CASSGLEETQYF	TGTGCCAGCAGTGGACTGGAAGAGACCCAGTACTTC
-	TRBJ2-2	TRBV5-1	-	CASRQQAPYTTGELFF	TGCGCCAGCAGGCAACAGGCCCCCTATACCACCGGGGAGCTGTTTTTT
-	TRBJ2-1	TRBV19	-	CASSFTARGLPKSQFF	TGTGCCAGTAGTTTCACGGCCAGGGGCCTCCCAAAAAGCCAGTTCTTC
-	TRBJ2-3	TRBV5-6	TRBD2	CASSPPTSVSTDTQYF	TGTGCCAGCAGCCCGCCGACTAGCGTTAGCACAGATACGCAGTATTTT
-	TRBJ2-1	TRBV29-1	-	CSVELKTVGHGQPYNEQFF	TGCAGCGTCGAATTAAAGACGGTCGGGCATGGACAGCCTTACAATGAGCAGTTCTTC
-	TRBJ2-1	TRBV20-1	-	CSAAQGIGQFF	TGCAGTGCCGCGCAGGGCATCGGGCAGTTCTTC
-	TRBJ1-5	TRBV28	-	CASSLGVDNNQPQHF	TGTGCCAGCAGTTTAGGCGTGGACAACAATCAGCCCCAGCATTTT
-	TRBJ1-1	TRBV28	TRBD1	CASSRTDREPLNTEAFF	TGTGCCAGCAGTCGAACCGACAGGGAGCCCCTGAACACTGAAGCTTTCTTT
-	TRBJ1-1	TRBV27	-	CASSLKGEGTEAFF	TGTGCCAGCAGTTTAAAAGGGGAAGGCACTGAAGCTTTCTTT
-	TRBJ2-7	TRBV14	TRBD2	CASSQVPGGSYEQYF	TGTGCCAGCAGCCAAGTCCCGGGGGGTTCCTACGAGCAGTACTTC
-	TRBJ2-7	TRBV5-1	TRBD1	CASSVTGTGDTYEQYF	TGCGCCAGCAGCGTAACCGGGACAGGAGATACCTACGAGCAGTACTTC
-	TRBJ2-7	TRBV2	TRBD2	CASSERGGRRLAGYYEQYF	TGTGCCAGCAGTGAACGGGGGGGTAGGAGACTAGCGGGATACTACGAGCAGTACTTC
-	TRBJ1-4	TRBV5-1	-	CASCGGHAANEKLFF	TGCGCCAGCTGTGGGGGACACGCGGCTAATGAAAAACTGTTTTTT
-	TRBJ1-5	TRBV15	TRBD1	CATSSGQGGNQPQHF	TGTGCCACCAGCAGCGGACAGGGAGGTAATCAGCCCCAGCATTTT
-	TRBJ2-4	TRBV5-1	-	CASSLAKSQGRVKNIQYF	TGCGCCAGCAGCTTGGCAAAGTCACAGGGCCGGGTCAAAAACATTCAGTACTTC
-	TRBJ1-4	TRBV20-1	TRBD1	CSAAGGEKLFF	TGCAGTGCAGCAGGGGGCGAAAAACTGTTTTTT
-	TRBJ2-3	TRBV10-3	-	CAISDANTQYF	TGTGCCATCAGTGACGCGAATACGCAGTATTTT
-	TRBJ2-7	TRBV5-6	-	CASSLVQGSYEQYF	TGTGCCAGCAGCTTGGTTCAGGGGTCCTACGAGCAGTACTTC
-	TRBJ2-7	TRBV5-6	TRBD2	CASSLVSRRGTSGSDEQYF	TGTGCCAGCAGCTTGGTGAGTCGGAGGGGGACTAGCGGGAGTGACGAGCAGTACTTC
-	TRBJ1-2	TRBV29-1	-	CSVGGHYGYTF	TGCAGCGTCGGGGGGCACTATGGCTACACCTTC
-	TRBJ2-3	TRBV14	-	CASSQDRRAETDTQYF	TGTGCCAGCAGCCAAGATAGGAGGGCAGAAACAGATACGCAGTATTTT
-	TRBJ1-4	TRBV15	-	CATSRRTNEKLFF	TGTGCCACCTCACGGAGAACTAATGAAAAACTGTTTTTT
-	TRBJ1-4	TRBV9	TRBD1	CASSSSGTEVGEKLFF	TGTGCCAGCAGCTCCAGTGGGACAGAGGTAGGAGAAAAACTGTTTTTT
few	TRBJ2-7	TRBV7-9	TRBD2	CASSLGTSVDEQYF	TGTGCCAGCAGCTTAGGGACTAGCGTTGACGAGCAGTACTTC
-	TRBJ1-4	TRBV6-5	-	CASSYFPRGAVEKLFF	TGTGCCAGCAGTTACTTCCCCCGGGGGGCCGTTGAAAAACTGTTTTTT
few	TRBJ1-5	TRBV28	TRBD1	CASRSGRDRGVESNQPQHF	TGTGCCAGCAGATCCGGGCGGGACAGGGGAGTGGAGAGCAATCAGCCCCAGCATTTT
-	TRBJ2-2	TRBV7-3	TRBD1	CASSQGSGLGQGDTGELFF	TGTGCCAGCAGCCAAGGCTCGGGGCTGGGGCAGGGGGACACCGGGGAGCTGTTTTTT
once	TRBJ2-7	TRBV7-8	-	CASSLVRAGLSYEQYF	TGTGCCAGCAGCTTAGTTAGGGCGGGGCTCTCCTACGAGCAGTACTTC
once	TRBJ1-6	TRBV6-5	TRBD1	CASSSRTGAISPLHF	TGTGCCAGCAGCTCTCGGACAGGGGCGATCTCACCCCTCCACTTT
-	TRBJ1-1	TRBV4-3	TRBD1	CASSQDPQGGVGNTEAFF	TGCGCCAGCAGCCAAGACCCACAGGGGGGGGTAGGGAACACTGAAGCTTTCTTT
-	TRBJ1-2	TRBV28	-	CASTQRGCGYTF	TGTGCCAGCACCCAAAGGGGGTGCGGCTACACCTTC
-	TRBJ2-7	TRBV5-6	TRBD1	CASSHPSGTGFYEQYF	TGTGCCAGCAGCCACCCCTCCGGGACAGGGTTCTACGAGCAGTACTTC
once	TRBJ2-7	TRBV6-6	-	CASSYDPGGGREQYF	TGTGCCAGCAGTTACGACCCGGGAGGGGGCCGCGAGCAGTACTTC
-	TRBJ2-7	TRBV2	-	CAAGEAGTHYEQYF	TGTGCCGCAGGGGAAGCGGGGACCCACTACGAGCAGTACTTC
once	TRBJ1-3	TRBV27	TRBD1	CASSPQRTGTGNTIYF	TGTGCCAGCAGCCCTCAACGGACAGGGACTGGAAACACCATATATTTT
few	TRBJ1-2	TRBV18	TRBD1	CASSPPSDRGCYTF	TGTGCCAGCTCACCACCCTCGGACAGGGGGTGCTACACCTTC
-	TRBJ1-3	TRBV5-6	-	CASSLDMPSGPGNTIYF	TGTGCCAGCAGCTTAGACATGCCGAGCGGACCTGGAAACACCATATATTTT
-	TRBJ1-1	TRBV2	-	CASSRGFTEAFF	TGTGCCAGCAGTAGGGGCTTCACTGAAGCTTTCTTT
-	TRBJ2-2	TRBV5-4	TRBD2	CASGTRLAGGPWTGELFF	TGTGCCAGCGGGACCCGACTGGCGGGGGGGCCGTGGACCGGGGAGCTGTTTTTT
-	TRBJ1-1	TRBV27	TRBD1	CASSFHRGQSEAFF	TGTGCCAGCAGTTTTCACAGGGGGCAGAGTGAAGCTTTCTTT
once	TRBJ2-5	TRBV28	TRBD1	CASSFGWTGTEPGQETQYF	TGTGCCAGCAGTTTTGGTTGGACAGGGACCGAGCCGGGCCAAGAGACCCAGTACTTC